This T cell receptor (beta chain) is from a study of cytomegalovirus exposure and HLA in healthy donors. Findings and limits, study-wide: Researchers counted roughly 150 TCR beta chains as cytomegalovirus-associated.

As concerns this clone: Its antigen is undetermined.

Here immunoSEQ multiplex PCR was the method, and the copy in TCRdb shows in-frame clones only, minus some. Found here are around 160,000 clones, around 81% of them singletons; the top ten hold around 2.5%. J gave up 6 bases and V 4 bases, and 7 bases lay outside the gene matches. Germline CDR1 and CDR2: SGDLS and YYNGEE. CDR3 size: 13 residues. The TCR comes from a man aged 30 to 45 in good health and CMV-seropositive. The chain has TRBV9 and TRBJ2-7, with 7 bases aligning to TRBD2. Sequences were obtained from PBMCs. The CDR3 protein is CASSTGTTLEQYF. DNA for the CDR3: TGTGCCAGCAGCACCGGGACTACCCTCGAGCAGTACTTC.